Sequencing of this T cell receptor beta chain was carried out in a study of T cell responses to AZD1222 COVID-19 vaccine. Assay used: immunoSEQ multiplex PCR; TCRdb lists only in-frame clones, some missing. Here the sample spans fewer than 110,000 clones, approximately 90% being singletons. Second-dose groups at about 4 or about 12 weeks were pooled. Trimming took 2 bases from V and 1 from J, leaving 14 bases between them. Germline CDR1 reads LGHNT; CDR2 reads FRNRAP. The length of the CDR3 is 16 residues. Study findings and constraints: Spike-wide coverage was observed for vaccine-associated CD4 TCRs, with dominant responses at 160-218 and 743-854.

This clone is a singleton in its sample. Its cognate antigen is unknown. The receptor was derived from an adult who received the AZD1222 COVID-19 vaccine. The gene calls are TRBV12-5 and TRBJ1-1; maybe TRBD1 (5 bases). The specimen comprised peripheral blood, sampled 28 days after the second AZD1222 dose. In DNA, the CDR3 is TGTGCTAGTGGTTTGACTTCGGGACGGACGAACACTGAAGCTTTCTTT. This sequence encodes CASGLTSGRTNTEAFF.